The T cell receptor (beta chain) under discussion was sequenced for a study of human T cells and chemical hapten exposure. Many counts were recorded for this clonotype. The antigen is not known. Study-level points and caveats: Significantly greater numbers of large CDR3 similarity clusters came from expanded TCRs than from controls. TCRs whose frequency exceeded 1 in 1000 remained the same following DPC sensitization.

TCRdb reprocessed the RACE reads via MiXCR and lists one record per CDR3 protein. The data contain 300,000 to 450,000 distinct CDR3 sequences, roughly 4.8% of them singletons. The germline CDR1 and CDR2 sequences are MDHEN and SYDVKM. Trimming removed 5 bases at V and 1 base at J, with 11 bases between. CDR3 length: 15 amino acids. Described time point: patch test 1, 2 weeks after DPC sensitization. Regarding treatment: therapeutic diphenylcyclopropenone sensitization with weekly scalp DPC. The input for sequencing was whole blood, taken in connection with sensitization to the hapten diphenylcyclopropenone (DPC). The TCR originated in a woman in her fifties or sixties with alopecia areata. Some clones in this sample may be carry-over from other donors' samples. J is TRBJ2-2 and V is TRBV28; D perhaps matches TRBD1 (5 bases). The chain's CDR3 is CASSPRTLNTGELFF. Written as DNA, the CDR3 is TGTGCCAGCAGTCCCCGGACACTGAACACCGGGGAGCTGTTTTTT.